Listed below are T cell receptor beta chains from one sample, sequenced in a study of T-cell reconstitution after alpha-beta-depleted transplantation in children. TCRdb redid the calling of the PCR reads with MiXCR, one entry per CDR3 protein. The data hold a few hundred thousand distinct CDR3 sequences, with 25% to 30% observed a single time. Source: PBMCs, taken before TCRalphabeta/CD19-depleted stem cell transplant. The receptors here all came from a boy in the first two years of life with Wiskott-Aldrich syndrome, due to receive a stem cell transplant. Both conserved end residues are part of each CDR3.

V	J	CDR3
TRBV20-1	TRBJ2-7	CSASGAGIKEQYF
TRBV29-1	TRBJ1-1	CSVAARMNTEAFF
TRBV7-8	TRBJ1-1	CASSLRSPGQGVMNTEAFF
TRBV14	TRBJ2-1	CASSPTSVDNEQFF
TRBV5-1	TRBJ2-3	CASSLADSYTDTQYF
TRBV7-3	TRBJ2-2	CASSSTGGPGELFF
TRBV5-1	TRBJ2-3	CASSLDLAGAADTQYF
TRBV9	TRBJ2-7	CASSVVGLAGDEQYF
TRBV27	TRBJ2-3	CASSLDTSRTDTQYF
TRBV20-1	TRBJ1-2	CSARSDRGLISYTF
TRBV4-1	TRBJ1-2	CASSHPFGDDGYTF
TRBV7-9	TRBJ2-7	CASSPTSGRNEQYF
TRBV6-5	TRBJ2-1	CASSYILLAGGHEQFF
TRBV12-3/TRBV12-4	TRBJ1-1	CASSLGGPGTEAFF
TRBV20-1	TRBJ1-4	CSAVTFKGQGATNEKLFF
TRBV19	TRBJ1-5	CASSKRNQPQHF
TRBV7-9	TRBJ1-3	CASSSGQGSASGNTIYF
TRBV5-1	TRBJ2-2	CASSPRGVNTGELFF
TRBV27	TRBJ2-1	CASSFQGGGSNEQFF
TRBV12-3/TRBV12-4	TRBJ1-2	CASSLGLGQGARDYGYTF
TRBV28	TRBJ2-1	CASSLLGGLAENNEQFF
TRBV5-6	TRBJ2-7	CASSLDAVRYEQYF
TRBV4-2	TRBJ2-1	CASSPQTTRGYNEQFF
TRBV5-1	TRBJ2-5	CASSLSGNQETQYF
TRBV27	TRBJ1-1	CASSLRQAGEAFF
TRBV5-1	TRBJ2-3	CASSITGPSDTQYF
TRBV6-1	TRBJ1-2	CASSETGGATHGYTF
TRBV7-7	TRBJ2-2	CASSPHPTGELFF
TRBV29-1	TRBJ2-3	CSVREGLASADTQYF
TRBV20-1	TRBJ2-5	CSAQLGETQYF
TRBV21-1	TRBJ2-3	CASSEKRPRGRGTDTQYF
TRBV9	TRBJ1-3	CASSVGGLPSGNTIYF
TRBV18	TRBJ2-7	CASSPTLAGGEQYF
TRBV14	TRBJ1-5	CASSQPGQPQHF
TRBV12-3/TRBV12-4	TRBJ1-2	CASSLTGTEGYTF
TRBV28	TRBJ2-5	CASTPRGLRETQYF
TRBV10-3	TRBJ1-5	CAIRDQQGGNQPQHF
TRBV5-1	TRBJ2-3	CASSFGQGDTQYF
TRBV3-1	TRBJ2-5	CASSPRTGEFETQYF
TRBV27	TRBJ2-3	CASSFTYTDTQYF
TRBV29-1	TRBJ2-1	CSASDGSYNEQFF
TRBV7-8	TRBJ2-7	CASSSLKGQDYEQYF
TRBV20-1	TRBJ2-3	CSARTGTADTDTQYF
TRBV19	TRBJ2-3	CASSITSGRKIDTQYF
TRBV29-1	TRBJ2-5	CSVNDLQETQYF
TRBV27	TRBJ2-3	CASSLILDNTQYF
TRBV5-1	TRBJ2-7	CASSGQGALSEQYF
TRBV20-1	TRBJ2-1	CSARDLRNRRDNEQFF
TRBV7-9	TRBJ2-1	CASSLLGSGELNNEQFF
TRBV20-1	TRBJ2-1	CSASGDPNFGQFF